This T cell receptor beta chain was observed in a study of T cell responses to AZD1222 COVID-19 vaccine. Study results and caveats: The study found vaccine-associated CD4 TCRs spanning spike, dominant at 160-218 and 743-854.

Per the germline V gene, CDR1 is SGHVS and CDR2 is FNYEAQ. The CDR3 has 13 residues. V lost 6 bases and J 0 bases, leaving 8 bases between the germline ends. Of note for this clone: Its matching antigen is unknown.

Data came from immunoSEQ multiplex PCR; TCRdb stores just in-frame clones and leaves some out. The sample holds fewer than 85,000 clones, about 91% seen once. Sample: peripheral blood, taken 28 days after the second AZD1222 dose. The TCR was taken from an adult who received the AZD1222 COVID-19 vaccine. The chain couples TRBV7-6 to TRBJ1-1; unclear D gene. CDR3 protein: CASRRTMNTEAFF. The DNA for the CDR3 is TGTGCCAGCAGGAGAACTATGAACACTGAAGCTTTCTTT.